This TCR beta chain stems from a study of T cell responses to AZD1222 COVID-19 vaccine. Here immunoSEQ multiplex PCR was the method, and the copy in TCRdb shows in-frame clones only, minus some. The sample shows 100,000 to 150,000 clones, 80% to 95% of them seen only once. CDR1 is SGDLS, CDR2 YYNGEE, per germline. The length of the CDR3 is 12 residues. V gave up 3 bases and J gave up 4 bases, with 8 bases separating them. A remark on this clone: Antigen unknown.

Broader study findings: Clonal diversity was possibly underestimated, and the donors were mostly white British, with more females.

Material: peripheral blood, obtained 28 days after the second AZD1222 dose. The receptor was isolated from an adult who received the AZD1222 COVID-19 vaccine. This chain connects TRBV9 to TRBJ2-7; no clear D. The CDR3: CASSADGYEQYF. In DNA form, the CDR3 reads TGTGCCAGCAGCGCGGACGGGTACGAGCAGTACTTC. The entire variable domain, with the rest obtained from reference TRBV9 and TRBJ2-7, is as follows: DSGVTQTPKHLITATGQRVTLRCSPRSGDLSVYWYQQSLDQGLQFLIQYYNGEERAKGNILERFSAQQFPDLHSELNLSSLELGDSALYFCASSADGYEQYFGPGTRLTVT.